This entry lists 30 T cell receptor beta chains sequenced from one sample in a study of T cells after yellow fever vaccination. TCRdb reprocessed the 5' RACE reads via MiXCR and lists one record per CDR3 protein. The sample includes approximately 300,000 distinct CDR3 sequences, 9.5% to 12% of them seen just once. The sequencing here drew on CD4+ T cells sorted from PBMCs, taken 45 days after the yellow fever booster vaccination. These receptors were obtained from a man younger than 35 who received the YFV17D yellow fever vaccine.

V is TRBV7-9 and J is TRBJ2-7; D might be TRBD1 or TRBD2, each matching 5 bases. This CDR3 contains 13 residues. Trimming took 1 base from V and 5 from J, leaving 9 bases between them. Germline V lookup: CDR1 SEHNR, CDR2 FQNEAQ (reference sequence). CDR3 residues: CASSLGGSHEQYF. The CDR3 DNA follows: TGTGCCAGCAGCTTAGGGGGGTCCCACGAGCAGTACTTC.

The rearrangement uses TRBV10-3 and TRBJ1-1; D uncertain. The CDR3 contains 14 residues. CDR1 and CDR2 from the germline V gene are ENHRY and SYGVKD. V was clipped by 7 bases and J by 6 bases, with 18 bases between them. The CDR3 loop reads CAINGDLGEAEAFF. Here the CDR3 DNA reads TGTGCCATCAACGGTGATTTGGGCGAGGCTGAAGCTTTCTTT.

Only a few counts were recorded for this clonotype. As DNA, the CDR3 is TGTGCCAGCGAGGACAGCTATAATTCACCCCTCCACTTT. As protein: CASEDSYNSPLHF. The rearrangement links TRBV7-9 to TRBJ1-6; D is perhaps TRBD1 (6 bases). V lost 8 bases and J 3 bases, leaving 8 bases between the germline ends. CDR1 and CDR2 from the germline V gene are SEHNR and FQNEAQ (reference sequence). This CDR3 region has 13 residues.

The chain combines TRBV19 with TRBJ1-5, with a tentative D call TRBD1 (6 bases). The CDR3 loop spans 15 amino acids. V lost 2 bases to trimming and J lost 7 bases, with 15 bases between them. CDR1 and CDR2 (germline): LNHDA, SQIVND (reference sequence). The chain's CDR3 is CASSIRPGQSQPQHF. CDR3 nucleotides: TGTGCCAGTAGTATACGCCCCGGACAGAGCCAGCCCCAGCATTTT.

This clonotype appeared many times. The chain uses TRBV7-2 and TRBJ2-5; 9 nucleotides align to TRBD2. Germline V CDR1 and CDR2: SGHTA, FQGNSA. The CDR3 sequence is 16 residues long. V lost 5 bases and J lost 3; bases outside the gene matches: 10. Here the CDR3 DNA reads TGTGCCAGCAGCCAAAGAGGGGCTAGCGGGAAAGAGACCCAGTACTTC. Translation gives CASSQRGASGKETQYF.

The table lists this clonotype with a few counts. The chain links TRBV5-6 to TRBJ1-1; tentative D call: TRBD1 (6 bases). Trimming removed 8 bases at V and 4 bases at J, with 15 bases between. Germline V gene lookup returns CDR1 SGHDT and CDR2 YYEEEE. The CDR3 spans 13 residues. The CDR3 region has the DNA TGTGCCAGTCACAGGGAGGAGTTCACTGAAGCTTTCTTT. Residues: CASHREEFTEAFF.

The J gene is TRBJ2-3, the V gene TRBV3-1, with 10 bases lining up with TRBD2. The V gene's germline CDR1 is LGHDT and CDR2 YNNKEL (reference sequence). Trimming took 1 base from V and 6 from J; bases not matched to a gene: 10. This CDR3 comprises 17 residues. The CDR3 reads CASSQVLELAGLDTQYF. CDR3 bases: TGTGCCAGCAGCCAAGTGCTTGAACTAGCGGGGCTCGATACGCAGTATTTT.

This clonotype has a count of ten or more. V usage is TRBV5-6 and J usage is TRBJ2-6; D uncertain. V lost 1 base and J 1 base, leaving 6 bases between the germline ends. Looked up from germline, CDR1 is SGHDT and CDR2 is YYEEEE. The CDR3 sequence is 15 residues long. The CDR3 loop reads CASSLPVSGANVLTF. For the CDR3, the DNA is TGTGCCAGCAGCTTGCCCGTTTCTGGGGCCAACGTCCTGACTTTC.

The table lists this clonotype with a few counts. This sequence joins TRBV7-9 and TRBJ1-1; 7 bases match TRBD1. The length of the CDR3 is 14 residues. Germline loops: CDR1 SEHNR, CDR2 FQNEAQ (reference sequence). V lost 4 bases to trimming and J lost 4 bases; unmatched junction nucleotides: 6. The DNA for the CDR3 is TGTGCCAGCAGCTCACCAGACAGGGTCACTGAAGCTTTCTTT. It codes for CASSSPDRVTEAFF.

The chain couples TRBV9 to TRBJ1-1; TRBD1 matches at 9 bases. CDR1 and CDR2 from the germline V gene are SGDLS and YYNGEE. The V segment lost 3 bases and the J segment 4 bases; nucleotides outside the gene matches: 7. The CDR3 has 15 residues. In DNA form, the CDR3 reads TGTGCCAGCAGCGCCGGACAGGGGTTGGTCACTGAAGCTTTCTTT. Translation: CASSAGQGLVTEAFF.

This clonotype was counted only a few times. The V gene is TRBV5-4, the J gene TRBJ2-3, with D unclear. CDR3 length equals 14 residues. Germline V gene sequence: CDR1 SGHNT, CDR2 YYREEE (reference sequence). Trimming stripped 4 bases from V and 1 base from J, with 10 bases between. This CDR3 reads CASSPEAGTDTQYF. In DNA, the CDR3 is TGTGCCAGCAGCCCCGAGGCGGGCACAGATACGCAGTATTTT. Full variable domain (remainder filled in from reference TRBV5-4 and TRBJ2-3): ETGVTQSPTHLIKTRGQQVTLRCSSQSGHNTVSWYQQALGQGPQFIFQYYREEENGRGNFPPRFSGLQFPNYSSELNVNALELDDSALYLCASSPEAGTDTQYFGPGTRLTVL.

The V call is TRBV12-3 or TRBV12-4, the J call TRBJ1-5; D may be TRBD1 (5 bases). Trimming stripped 8 bases from V and 1 base from J, with 12 bases between. The CDR3 contains 14 residues. The CDR3 bases are TGTGCCAGCTCGGGGGTTCCGAGCAATCAGCCCCAGCATTTT. This translates into CASSGVPSNQPQHF.

Only a few counts were recorded for this clonotype. The chain uses TRBV6-5 and TRBJ1-1, with 7 bases fitting TRBD1. CDR3 length equals 11 residues. Losses at the gene ends were 6 bases for V and 9 bases for J; bases not matched to a gene: 4. Per the germline V gene, CDR1 is MNHEY and CDR2 is SVGAGI. This CDR3 is CASSQTGKAFF. The CDR3 DNA reads TGTGCCAGCAGCCAGACAGGGAAAGCTTTCTTT.

There are a few counts of this clonotype. The gene calls are TRBV28 and TRBJ2-3; no reliable D call. With 5 bases removed from V and 0 bases from J, the gap between germline ends came to 9 bases. The CDR3 contains 14 residues. Germline CDR1 reads MDHEN; CDR2 reads SYDVKM. CDR3 in DNA: TGTGCCAGCAGTCCCCTCACGAGCACAGATACGCAGTATTTT. Protein product: CASSPLTSTDTQYF. Supplemented by reference TRBV28 and TRBJ2-3, the full variable domain reads DVKVTQSSRYLVKRTGEKVFLECVQDMDHENMFWYRQDPGLGLRLIYFSYDVKMKEKGDIPEGYSVSREKKERFSLILESASTNQTSMYLCASSPLTSTDTQYFGPGTRLTVL.

The chain has TRBV5-1 and TRBJ1-2, with TRBD1 matching 9 bases. CDR3 length equals 14 residues. The V and J ends lost 6 bases and 6 bases, in that order; junction bases with no gene match: 9. From germline, CDR1 is SGHRS and CDR2 YFSETQ. The CDR3 loop reads CASTSQGASNGYTF. The CDR3 nucleotides read TGCGCCAGCACCTCACAGGGGGCGTCGAATGGCTACACCTTC.

V is TRBV11-2 and J is TRBJ2-1; no reliable D call. The V end lost 0 bases, the J end lost 6 bases, and 6 bases lay between the germline ends. Germline CDR1 is SGHAT and CDR2 is FQNNGV. The CDR3 contains 13 residues. CDR3 in amino acids: CASSLDQVNEQFF. CDR3 bases: TGTGCCAGCAGCTTAGATCAGGTCAATGAGCAGTTCTTC.

V gene TRBV24-1 combines with J gene TRBJ2-3; D gene ambiguous. Germline CDR1 KGHDR, CDR2 SFDVKD. The length of the CDR3 is 13 residues. The germline V and J ends were trimmed by 1 base and 2 bases, with 3 bases remaining between them. CDR3 amino acids: CATSDFNTDTQYF. The CDR3 DNA sequence: TGTGCCACCAGTGATTTTAACACAGATACGCAGTATTTT.

This clonotype occurred a few times. J is TRBJ2-1 and V is TRBV7-2, with a tentative D call TRBD2 (5 bases). Germline V CDR1 and CDR2: SGHTA, FQGNSA. Trimming stripped 2 bases from V and 15 bases from J, with 14 bases between. The CDR3 contains 12 residues. This CDR3 reads CASSLRLGSRFF. CDR3 DNA sequence: TGTGCCAGCAGCTTACGGTTGGGGAGTCGGTTCTTC. The full variable domain, with the rest looked up from reference TRBV7-2 and TRBJ2-1, is GAGVSQSPSNKVTEKGKDVELRCDPISGHTALYWYRQSLGQGLEFLIYFQGNSAPDKSGLPSDRFSAERTGGSVSTLTIQRTQQEDSAVYLCASSLRLGSRFFGPGTRLTVL.

This clonotype has a handful of counts. The rearrangement links TRBV5-1 to TRBJ2-3, with D unclear. Germline V lookup: CDR1 SGHRS, CDR2 YFSETQ. V was pared by 4 bases and J by 2 bases, with 11 bases between. This CDR3 is 14 amino acids long. The CDR3 DNA reads TGCGCCAGCAGCCCTGCAAGCCTCACAGATACGCAGTATTTT. This encodes CASSPASLTDTQYF.

The chain couples TRBV6-5 to TRBJ2-3; TRBD2 might be the D (5 bases). Germline V gene data show CDR1 as MNHEY and CDR2 as SVGAGI. The CDR3 totals 16 residues. V lost 5 bases to trimming and J lost 1 base, with 16 bases between them. The CDR3 DNA reads as TGTGCCAGCAGTGCCGCGACTATTCCCCGCACAGATACGCAGTATTTT. Encoded protein: CASSAATIPRTDTQYF.

This clonotype was counted a few times. V is TRBV12-3 or TRBV12-4 and J is TRBJ1-2; 7 bases map to TRBD1. The trim removed 6 bases at V and 6 bases at J, leaving 10 bases unmatched. The CDR3 consists of 14 residues. CDR3 nucleotide sequence: TGTGCCAGCAGCTTTTCTACAGGGGCCCATGGCTACACCTTC. Protein product: CASSFSTGAHGYTF.

V gene TRBV20-1 combines with J gene TRBJ2-3; either TRBD1 or TRBD2 may fit D (5 bases each). The ends were cut back, 3 bases at V and 3 bases at J, with 16 bases in the middle. Germline V gives CDR1 DFQATT, CDR2 SNEGSKA (reference sequence). The CDR3 contains 15 residues. The CDR3 DNA reads as TGCAGTGCTAGCCGGGACGCCGGACGGACAGATACGCAGTATTTT. This codes for CSASRDAGRTDTQYF.

There are many counts of this clonotype. V gene TRBV5-1 combines with J gene TRBJ1-3; 7 bases are a match to TRBD1. V lost 4 bases, J lost 0 bases, and 4 bases stayed unmatched. Germline CDR1 and CDR2: SGHRS and YFSETQ. The CDR3 totals 15 residues. CDR3: CASSHGTDSGNTIYF. The CDR3 DNA reads TGCGCCAGCAGCCACGGGACAGACTCTGGAAACACCATATATTTT.

The table lists this clonotype with many counts. The V gene is TRBV5-5, the J gene TRBJ2-7, with D uncertain. The CDR3 consists of 12 residues. Trimming removed 5 bases from V and 4 bases from J, with 10 bases in between. The V gene's germline CDR1 is SGHKS and CDR2 YYEKEE (reference sequence). Here the CDR3 reads CASRGSSYEQYF. CDR3 bases: TGTGCCAGCAGAGGTTCAAGTTACGAGCAGTACTTC.

The V call is TRBV20-1, the J call TRBJ1-1; D is possibly TRBD1 (6 bases). Trimming shortened V by 6 bases and J by 0 bases, and 14 bases separated the two germline ends. Germline V gene lookup returns CDR1 DFQATT and CDR2 SNEGSKA (reference sequence). CDR3 length equals 14 residues. This CDR3 is CSAPGAGMNTEAFF. The CDR3 DNA reads as TGCAGTGCGCCGGGGGCAGGGATGAACACTGAAGCTTTCTTT.

V gene TRBV9 combines with J gene TRBJ2-7; possible D gene TRBD1, 6 bases. Germline V CDR1 and CDR2: SGDLS, YYNGEE. The V and J ends lost 0 bases and 3 bases respectively, with 16 bases between them. CDR3 size: 16 residues. CDR3 residues: CASSVEASRGIYEQYF. CDR3 in DNA: TGTGCCAGCAGCGTAGAAGCGAGTAGGGGGATCTACGAGCAGTACTTC.

This clonotype was seen many times. The chain combines TRBV5-4 with TRBJ2-4, with D perhaps matching TRBD2 (5 bases). There are 16 residues in the CDR3. Between the trimmed V and J ends, which lost 0 bases and 5 bases, there was a span of 15 bases. Germline V gene sequence: CDR1 SGHNT, CDR2 YYREEE (reference sequence). The CDR3 loop is CASSLGTGIYENIQYF. In DNA form, the CDR3 reads TGTGCCAGCAGCTTGGGTACGGGGATTTACGAAAACATTCAGTACTTC.

The genes are TRBV5-1 and TRBJ1-4, with D uncertain. The CDR3 has 15 residues. In germline, CDR1 is SGHRS, CDR2 YFSETQ. Trimming removed 6 bases from V and 7 bases from J, with 19 bases in between. The CDR3 nucleotides read TGCGCCAGCACCAACGGGAAGTTATCGGGTGAAAAACTGTTTTTT. Amino acids: CASTNGKLSGEKLFF.

This clonotype has ten or more counts. The chain combines TRBV27 with TRBJ2-5, with a weak D call TRBD2 (6 bases). Trimming left V 6 bases short and J 5 bases short, with 13 bases between. CDR1 and CDR2 (germline): MNHEY, SMNVEV (reference sequence). The CDR3 runs to 13 residues. The CDR3 loop reads CASSPRGRETQYF. In nucleotides, the CDR3 is TGTGCCAGCAGCCCACGGGGGAGGGAGACCCAGTACTTC.

This clonotype came up many times. The chain is built from TRBV7-9 and TRBJ1-5, with a weak D call TRBD1 (5 bases). The CDR3 contains 13 residues. Germline lookup yields CDR1 SEHNR and CDR2 FQNEAQ (reference sequence). V lost 5 bases and J 7 bases, leaving 12 bases between the germline ends. The CDR3 is CASSPMQGQPQHF. The CDR3 bases are TGTGCCAGCAGCCCGATGCAGGGCCAGCCCCAGCATTTT.